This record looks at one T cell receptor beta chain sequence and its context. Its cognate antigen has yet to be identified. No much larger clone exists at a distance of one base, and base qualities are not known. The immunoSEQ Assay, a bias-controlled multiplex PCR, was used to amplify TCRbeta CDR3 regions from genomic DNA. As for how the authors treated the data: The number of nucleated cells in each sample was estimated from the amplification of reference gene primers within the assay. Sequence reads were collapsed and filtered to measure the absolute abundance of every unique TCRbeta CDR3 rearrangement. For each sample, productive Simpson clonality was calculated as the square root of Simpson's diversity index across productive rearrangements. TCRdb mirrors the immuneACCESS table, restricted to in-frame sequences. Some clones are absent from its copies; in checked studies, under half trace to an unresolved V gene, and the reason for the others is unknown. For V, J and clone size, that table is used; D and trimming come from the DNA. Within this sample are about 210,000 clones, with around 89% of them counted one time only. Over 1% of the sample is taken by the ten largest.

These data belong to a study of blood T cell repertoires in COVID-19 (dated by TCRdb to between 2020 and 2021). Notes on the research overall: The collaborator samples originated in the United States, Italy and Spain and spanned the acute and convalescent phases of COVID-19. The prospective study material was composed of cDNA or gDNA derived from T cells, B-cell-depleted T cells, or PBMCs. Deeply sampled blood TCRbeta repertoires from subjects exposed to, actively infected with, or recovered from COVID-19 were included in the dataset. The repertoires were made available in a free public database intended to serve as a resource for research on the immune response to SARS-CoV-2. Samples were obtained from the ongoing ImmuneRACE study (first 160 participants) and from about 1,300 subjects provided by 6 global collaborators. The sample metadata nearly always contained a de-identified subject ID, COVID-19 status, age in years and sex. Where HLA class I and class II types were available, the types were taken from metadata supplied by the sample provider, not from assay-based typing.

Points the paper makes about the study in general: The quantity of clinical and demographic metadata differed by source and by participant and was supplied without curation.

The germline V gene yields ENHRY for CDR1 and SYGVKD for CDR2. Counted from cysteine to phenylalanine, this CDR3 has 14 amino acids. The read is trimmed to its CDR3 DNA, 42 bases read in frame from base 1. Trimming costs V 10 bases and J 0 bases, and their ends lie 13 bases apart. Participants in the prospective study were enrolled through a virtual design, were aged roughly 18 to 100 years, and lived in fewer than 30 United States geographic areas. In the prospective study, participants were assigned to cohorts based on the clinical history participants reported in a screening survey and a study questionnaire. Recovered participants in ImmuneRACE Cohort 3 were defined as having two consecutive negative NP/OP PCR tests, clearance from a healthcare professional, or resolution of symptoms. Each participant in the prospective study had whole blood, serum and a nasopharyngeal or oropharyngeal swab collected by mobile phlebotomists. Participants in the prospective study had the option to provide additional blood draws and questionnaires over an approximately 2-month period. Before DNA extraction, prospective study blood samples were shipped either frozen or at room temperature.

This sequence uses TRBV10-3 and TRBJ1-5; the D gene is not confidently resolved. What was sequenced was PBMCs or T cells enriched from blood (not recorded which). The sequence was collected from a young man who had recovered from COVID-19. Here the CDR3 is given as CATSPGISNQPQHF. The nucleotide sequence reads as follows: TGTGCCACCTCACCGGGGATTAGCAATCAGCCCCAGCATTTT.